This T cell receptor beta chain was observed in a study of technical replicates of blood from several donors (dated by TCRdb to about 2017). Comment on this clone: The clone's antigen remains unknown. The input lacks base qualities; no much larger clone sits a single base away.

V is reduced by 0 bases and J by 9 bases, leaving a spacing of 12 bases between them. From its cysteine to its phenylalanine, the CDR3 spans 13 amino acids. Just CDR3 DNA is preserved here, 39 bases in frame from base 1. As encoded in the germline V gene, CDR1 is LGHNA while CDR2 is YNFKEQ. The library was generated by the immunoSEQ multiplex PCR assay. The source is immuneACCESS, and TCRdb retained only in-frame sequences with V and J called. Part of the clones is not carried over; for the studies checked, unresolved V genes explain less than half of this, and the remainder is unexplained. The sample table contains about 68,000 clones; only one count was recorded for under 98% of them. Approximately 0.3% of the sample is held by the ten biggest clonotypes.

The sequence was obtained from a human donor in good health. The chain uses TRBV4-2 and TRBJ2-7; TRBD1 is perhaps the D gene, given 5 matching bases. Sequenced material: T cells isolated from PBMCs. CDR3 reads: CASSQDTGNAQYF. The DNA is TGTGCCAGCAGCCAAGATACAGGAAACGCGCAGTACTTC.